Reported below is one T cell receptor (beta chain). Its antigen is not known. This entry comes from a study of blood T cells in healthy people across ages. About the study: Every two T cells gave about one barcoded beta molecule via template switching. Study results and caveats: Getting older went along with TCR beta diversity per million T cells dropping roughly linearly. Diversity was higher, and naive CD4+ cells more numerous, in long-lived donors than in aged donors.

V lost 0 bases to trimming and J lost 4 bases, with 15 bases between them. Per germline, CDR1 SEHNR and CDR2 FQNEAQ (reference sequence). This CDR3 region has 16 residues. With a J-beta primer mix and a sample-barcoded 5' primer, a second PCR ran roughly 7 to 11 cycles. The yield of each sample was at least 2.5 million CDR3-containing paired-end reads. TCRdb processed the 5' RACE reads anew with MiXCR; each CDR3 protein has one entry. This table has roughly 1.5 million distinct CDR3 sequences, approximately 42% appearing once. The rearrangement joins TRBV7-9 to TRBJ1-1; D gene uncertain. The sample comprised blood. This clonotype was sampled from a woman aged 18-35 years in good health. The CDR3 loop is CASSLALWGEGTEAFF. The CDR3 DNA is TGTGCCAGCAGCTTAGCGCTCTGGGGAGAGGGCACTGAAGCTTTCTTT. Together with reference TRBV7-9 and TRBJ1-1, the CDR3 gives the full variable domain: DTGVSQNPRHKITKRGQNVTFRCDPISEHNRLYWYRQTLGQGPEFLTYFQNEAQLEKSRLLSDRFSAERPKGSFSTLEIQRTEQGDSAMYLCASSLALWGEGTEAFFGQGTRLTVV.